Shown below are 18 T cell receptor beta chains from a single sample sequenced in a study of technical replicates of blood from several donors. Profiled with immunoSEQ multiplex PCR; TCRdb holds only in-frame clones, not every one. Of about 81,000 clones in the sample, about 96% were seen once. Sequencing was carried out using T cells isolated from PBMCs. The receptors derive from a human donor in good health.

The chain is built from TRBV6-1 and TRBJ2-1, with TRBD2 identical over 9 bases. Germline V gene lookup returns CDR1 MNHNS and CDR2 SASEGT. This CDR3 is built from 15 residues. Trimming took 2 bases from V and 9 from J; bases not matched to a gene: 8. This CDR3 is CASSERSGRGVEQFF. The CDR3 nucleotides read TGTGCCAGCAGTGAACGTAGCGGGAGAGGGGTTGAGCAGTTCTTC.

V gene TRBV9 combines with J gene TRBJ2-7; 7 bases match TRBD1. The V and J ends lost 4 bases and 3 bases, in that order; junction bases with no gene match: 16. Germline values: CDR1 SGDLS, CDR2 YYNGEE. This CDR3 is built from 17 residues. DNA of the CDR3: TGTGCCAGCAGCCGGGCCCCGACAGGGACACCTATCTACGAGCAGTACTTC. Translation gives CASSRAPTGTPIYEQYF.

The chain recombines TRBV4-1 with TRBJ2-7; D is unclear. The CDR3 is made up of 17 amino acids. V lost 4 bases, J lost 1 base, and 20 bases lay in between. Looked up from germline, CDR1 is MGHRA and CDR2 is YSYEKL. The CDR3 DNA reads TGCGCCAGCAGCCGCCCGCTCCGAGGCGGATCATCCTACGAGCAGTACTTC. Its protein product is CASSRPLRGGSSYEQYF.

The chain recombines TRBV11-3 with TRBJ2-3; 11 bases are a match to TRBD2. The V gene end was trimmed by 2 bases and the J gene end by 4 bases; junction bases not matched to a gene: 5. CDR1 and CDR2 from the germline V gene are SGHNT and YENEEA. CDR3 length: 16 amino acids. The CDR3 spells CASSLIAGGRADTQYF. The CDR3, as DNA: TGTGCCAGCAGCTTAATAGCGGGGGGGCGGGCAGATACGCAGTATTTT.

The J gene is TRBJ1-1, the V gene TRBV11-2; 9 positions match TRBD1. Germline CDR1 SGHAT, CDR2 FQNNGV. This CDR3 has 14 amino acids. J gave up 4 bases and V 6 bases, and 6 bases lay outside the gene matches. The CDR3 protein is CASRTGGAATEAFF. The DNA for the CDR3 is TGTGCCAGCAGAACAGGGGGCGCCGCCACTGAAGCTTTCTTT.

The CDR3 nucleotides read TGTGCCAGCAGCTTAGAATTGGCAGGGACTGACACTGAAGCTTTCTTT. Amino acid sequence: CASSLELAGTDTEAFF. V gene TRBV7-6 combines with J gene TRBJ1-1; a weak D match, TRBD1 (5 bases). Germline V gene data show CDR1 as SGHVS and CDR2 as FNYEAQ. This CDR3 comprises 16 residues. V lost 1 base to trimming and J lost 3 bases, with 15 bases between them.

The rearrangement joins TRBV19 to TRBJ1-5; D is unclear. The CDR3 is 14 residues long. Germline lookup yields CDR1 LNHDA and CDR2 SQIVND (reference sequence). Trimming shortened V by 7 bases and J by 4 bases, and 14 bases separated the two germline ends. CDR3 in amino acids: CASINYPGNQPQHF. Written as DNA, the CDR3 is TGTGCCAGTATCAATTATCCGGGGAATCAGCCCCAGCATTTT. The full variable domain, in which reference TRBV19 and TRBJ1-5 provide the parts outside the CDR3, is DGGITQSPKYLFRKEGQNVTLSCEQNLNHDAMYWYRQDPGQGLRLIYYSQIVNDFQKGDIAEGYSVSREKKESFPLTVTSAQKNPTAFYLCASINYPGNQPQHFGDGTRLSIL.

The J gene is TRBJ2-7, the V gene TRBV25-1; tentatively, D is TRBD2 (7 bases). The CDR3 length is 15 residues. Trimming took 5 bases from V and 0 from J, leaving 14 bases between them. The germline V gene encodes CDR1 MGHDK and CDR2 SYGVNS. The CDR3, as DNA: TGTGCCAGCAGTTTAGGGGGGGTATCCTCCTACGAGCAGTACTTC. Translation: CASSLGGVSSYEQYF.

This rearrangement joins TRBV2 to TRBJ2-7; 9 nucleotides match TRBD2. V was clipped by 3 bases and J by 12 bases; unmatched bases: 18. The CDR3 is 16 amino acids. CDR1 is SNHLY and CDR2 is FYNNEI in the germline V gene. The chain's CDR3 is CASSDKGLAGSRPWYF. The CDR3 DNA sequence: TGTGCCAGCAGTGACAAGGGCCTAGCGGGAAGCCGCCCTTGGTACTTC.

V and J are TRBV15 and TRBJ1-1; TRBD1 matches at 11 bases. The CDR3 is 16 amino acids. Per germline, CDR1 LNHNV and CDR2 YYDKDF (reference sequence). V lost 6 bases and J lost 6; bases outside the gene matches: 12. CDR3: CATRADRGQISAEAFF. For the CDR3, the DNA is TGTGCCACCAGAGCGGACAGGGGGCAGATATCCGCTGAAGCTTTCTTT.

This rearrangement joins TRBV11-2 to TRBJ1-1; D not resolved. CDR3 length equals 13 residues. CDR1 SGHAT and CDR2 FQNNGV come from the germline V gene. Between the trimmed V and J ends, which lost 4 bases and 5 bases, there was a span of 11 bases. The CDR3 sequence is CASSSRLDTEAFF. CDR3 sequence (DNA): TGTGCCAGCAGCTCTAGGTTAGATACTGAAGCTTTCTTT.

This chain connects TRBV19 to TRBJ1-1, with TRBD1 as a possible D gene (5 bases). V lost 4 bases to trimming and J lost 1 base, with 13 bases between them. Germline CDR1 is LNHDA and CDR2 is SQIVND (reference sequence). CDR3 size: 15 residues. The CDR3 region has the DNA TGTGCCAGTAGTAACGGGGGTGGGGGGAACACTGAAGCTTTCTTT. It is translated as CASSNGGGGNTEAFF.

The CDR3 nucleotides read TGTGCCAGCAGTGATTGGGCTAGAAACACCATATATTTT. It is translated as CASSDWARNTIYF. V is TRBV6-1 and J is TRBJ1-3; the D is unclear. The ends were cut back, 3 bases at V and 5 bases at J, with 8 bases in the middle. Germline values: CDR1 MNHNS, CDR2 SASEGT. The CDR3 extends over 13 amino acids.

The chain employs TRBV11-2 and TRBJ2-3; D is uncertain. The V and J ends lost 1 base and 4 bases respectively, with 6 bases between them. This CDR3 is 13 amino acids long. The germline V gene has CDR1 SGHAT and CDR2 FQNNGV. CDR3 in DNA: TGTGCCAGCAGCTTAGTTGGAGCAGATACGCAGTATTTT. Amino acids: CASSLVGADTQYF.

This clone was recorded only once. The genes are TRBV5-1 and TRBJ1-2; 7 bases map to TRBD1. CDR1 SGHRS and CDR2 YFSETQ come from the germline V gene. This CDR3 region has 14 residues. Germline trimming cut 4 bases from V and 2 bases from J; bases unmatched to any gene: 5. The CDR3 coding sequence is TGCGCCAGCAGCCCCCCAGGGGGGAACTATGGCTACACCTTC. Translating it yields CASSPPGGNYGYTF. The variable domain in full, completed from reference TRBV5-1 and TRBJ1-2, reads KAGVTQTPRYLIKTRGQQVTLSCSPISGHRSVSWYQQTPGQGLQFLFEYFSETQRNKGNFPGRFSGRQFSNSRSEMNVSTLELGDSALYLCASSPPGGNYGYTFGSGTRLTVV.

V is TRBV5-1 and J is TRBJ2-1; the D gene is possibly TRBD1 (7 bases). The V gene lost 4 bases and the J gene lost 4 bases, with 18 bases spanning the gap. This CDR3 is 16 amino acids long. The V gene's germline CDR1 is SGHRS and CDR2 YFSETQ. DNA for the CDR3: TGCGCCAGCAGCACTACAGGGGAGGTCGGGTACAATGAGCAGTTCTTC. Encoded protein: CASSTTGEVGYNEQFF.

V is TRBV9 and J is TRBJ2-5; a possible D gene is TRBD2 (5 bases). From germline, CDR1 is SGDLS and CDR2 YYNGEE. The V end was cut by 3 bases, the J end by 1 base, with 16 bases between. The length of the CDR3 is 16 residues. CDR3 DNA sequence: TGTGCCAGCAGCGGCCTGGGTGAGGGATTCCAAGAGACCCAGTACTTC. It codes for CASSGLGEGFQETQYF.

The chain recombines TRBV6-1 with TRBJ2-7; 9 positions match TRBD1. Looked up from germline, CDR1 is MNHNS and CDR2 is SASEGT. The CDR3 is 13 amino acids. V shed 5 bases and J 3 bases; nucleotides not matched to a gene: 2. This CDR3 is CASSQDRGYEQYF. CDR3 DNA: TGTGCCAGCAGTCAGGACAGGGGCTACGAGCAGTACTTC.